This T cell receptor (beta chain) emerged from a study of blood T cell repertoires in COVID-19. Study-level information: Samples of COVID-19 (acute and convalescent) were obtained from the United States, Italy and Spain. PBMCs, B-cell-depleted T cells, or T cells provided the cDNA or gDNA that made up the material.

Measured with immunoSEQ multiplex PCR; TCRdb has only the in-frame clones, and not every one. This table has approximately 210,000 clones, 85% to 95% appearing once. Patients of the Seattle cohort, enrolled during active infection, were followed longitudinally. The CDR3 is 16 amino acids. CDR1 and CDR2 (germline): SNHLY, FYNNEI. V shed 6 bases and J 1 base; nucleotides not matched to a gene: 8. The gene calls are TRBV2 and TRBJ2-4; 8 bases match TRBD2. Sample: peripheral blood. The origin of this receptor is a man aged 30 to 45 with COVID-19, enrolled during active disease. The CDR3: CASRLLSGVAKNIQYF. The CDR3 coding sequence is TGTGCCAGCAGGCTCCTTAGCGGGGTTGCCAAAAACATTCAGTACTTC.